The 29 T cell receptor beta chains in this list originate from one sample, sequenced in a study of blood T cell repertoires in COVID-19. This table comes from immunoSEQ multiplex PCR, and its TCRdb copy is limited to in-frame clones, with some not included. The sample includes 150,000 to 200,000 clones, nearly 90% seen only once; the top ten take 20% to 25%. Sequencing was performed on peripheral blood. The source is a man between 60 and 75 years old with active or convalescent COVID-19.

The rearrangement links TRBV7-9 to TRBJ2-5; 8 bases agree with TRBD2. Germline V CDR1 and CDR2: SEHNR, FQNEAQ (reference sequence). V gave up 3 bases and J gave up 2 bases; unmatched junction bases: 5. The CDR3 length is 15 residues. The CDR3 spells CASSFASGPQETQYF. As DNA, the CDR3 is TGTGCCAGCAGCTTTGCTAGCGGGCCACAAGAGACCCAGTACTTC. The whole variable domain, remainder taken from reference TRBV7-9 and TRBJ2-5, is DTGVSQNPRHKITKRGQNVTFRCDPISEHNRLYWYRQTLGQGPEFLTYFQNEAQLEKSRLLSDRFSAERPKGSFSTLEIQRTEQGDSAMYLCASSFASGPQETQYFGPGTRLLVL.

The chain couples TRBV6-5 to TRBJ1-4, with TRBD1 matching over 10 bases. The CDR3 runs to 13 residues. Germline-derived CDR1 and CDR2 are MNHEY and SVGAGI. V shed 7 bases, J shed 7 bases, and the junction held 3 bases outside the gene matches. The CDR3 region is CASTGTGAEKLFF. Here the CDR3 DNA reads TGTGCCAGCACCGGGACAGGGGCTGAAAAACTGTTTTTT.

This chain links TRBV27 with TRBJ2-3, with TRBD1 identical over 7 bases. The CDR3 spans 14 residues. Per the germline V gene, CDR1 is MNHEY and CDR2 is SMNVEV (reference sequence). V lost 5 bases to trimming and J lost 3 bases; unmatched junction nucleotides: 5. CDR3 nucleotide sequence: TGTGCCAGCAGTCAATCACAGGGGACAGATACGCAGTATTTT. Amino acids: CASSQSQGTDTQYF.

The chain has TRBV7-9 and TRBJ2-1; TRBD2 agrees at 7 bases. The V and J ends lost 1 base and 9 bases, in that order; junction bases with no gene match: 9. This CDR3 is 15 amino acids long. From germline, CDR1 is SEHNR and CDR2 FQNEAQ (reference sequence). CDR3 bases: TGTGCCAGCAGCTTAGGACTAGCAAATGAGGTTGAGCAGTTCTTC. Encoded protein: CASSLGLANEVEQFF.

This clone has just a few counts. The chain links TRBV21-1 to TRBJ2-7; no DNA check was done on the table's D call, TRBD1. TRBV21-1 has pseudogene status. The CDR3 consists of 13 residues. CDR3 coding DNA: TGTGCCAGCAGCGGCCGGACAGACTACGAGCAGTACTTC. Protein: CASSGRTDYEQYF.

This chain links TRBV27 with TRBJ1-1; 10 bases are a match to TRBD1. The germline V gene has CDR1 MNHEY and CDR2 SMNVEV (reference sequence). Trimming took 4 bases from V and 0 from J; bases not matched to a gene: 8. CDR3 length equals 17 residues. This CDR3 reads CASSSFGTGVMNTEAFF. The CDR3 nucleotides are TGTGCCAGCAGTTCCTTTGGGACAGGGGTAATGAACACTGAAGCTTTCTTT.

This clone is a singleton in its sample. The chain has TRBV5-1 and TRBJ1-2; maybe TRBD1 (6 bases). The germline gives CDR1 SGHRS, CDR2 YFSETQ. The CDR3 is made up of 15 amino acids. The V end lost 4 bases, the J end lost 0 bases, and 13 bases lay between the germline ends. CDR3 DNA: TGCGCCAGCAGCCCGTGGACAGACTCTAACTATGGCTACACCTTC. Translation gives CASSPWTDSNYGYTF.

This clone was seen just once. The chain's CDR3 is CSVRQGDAYQPQHF. The CDR3 DNA sequence: TGCAGCGTGAGACAGGGCGATGCCTATCAGCCCCAGCATTTT. This chain connects TRBV29-1 to TRBJ1-5, with 7 bases aligning to TRBD1. The CDR3 covers 14 residues. Looked up from germline, CDR1 is SQVTM and CDR2 is ANQGSEA. V was pared by 6 bases and J by 5 bases, with 10 bases of the junction left unmatched.

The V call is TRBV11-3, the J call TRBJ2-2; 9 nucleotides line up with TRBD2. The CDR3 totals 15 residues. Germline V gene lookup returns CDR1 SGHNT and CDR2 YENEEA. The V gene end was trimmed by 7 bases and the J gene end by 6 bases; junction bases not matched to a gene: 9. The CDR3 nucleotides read TGTGCCAGCACTGCAGGCGGGGGGGCGGCCGGGGAGCTGTTTTTT. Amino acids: CASTAGGGAAGELFF.

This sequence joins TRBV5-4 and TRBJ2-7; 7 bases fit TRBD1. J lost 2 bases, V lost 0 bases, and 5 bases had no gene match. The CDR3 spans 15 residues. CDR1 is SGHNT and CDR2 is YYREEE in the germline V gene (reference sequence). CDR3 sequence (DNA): TGTGCCAGCAGCTTGGAAGGGGGCGAGACCTACGAGCAGTACTTC. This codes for CASSLEGGETYEQYF.

Written as DNA, the CDR3 is TGTGCCAGCAGCCCTAGAGGGACAGGCGGCGGCTACACCTTC. Protein product: CASSPRGTGGGYTF. The V and J genes are TRBV6-6 and TRBJ1-2, with TRBD1 identical over 8 bases. After removal of 6 bases from V and 8 bases from J, the junction contained 11 bases not matched to a gene. CDR3 length: 14 amino acids. The germline CDR1 and CDR2 sequences are MNHNY and SVGAGI (reference sequence).

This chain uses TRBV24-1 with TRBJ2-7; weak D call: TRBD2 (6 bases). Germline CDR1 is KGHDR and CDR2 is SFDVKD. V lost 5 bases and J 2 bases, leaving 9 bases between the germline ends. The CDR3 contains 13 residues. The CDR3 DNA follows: TGTGCCACCAGTGGTGGGGGGACCTACGAGCAGTACTTC. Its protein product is CATSGGGTYEQYF.

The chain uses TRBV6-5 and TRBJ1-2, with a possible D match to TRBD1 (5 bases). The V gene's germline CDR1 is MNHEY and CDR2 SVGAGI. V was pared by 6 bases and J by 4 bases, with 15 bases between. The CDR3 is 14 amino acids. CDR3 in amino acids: CASRIFSDIYGYTF. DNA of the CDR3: TGTGCCAGCAGGATATTTTCGGACATCTATGGCTACACCTTC.

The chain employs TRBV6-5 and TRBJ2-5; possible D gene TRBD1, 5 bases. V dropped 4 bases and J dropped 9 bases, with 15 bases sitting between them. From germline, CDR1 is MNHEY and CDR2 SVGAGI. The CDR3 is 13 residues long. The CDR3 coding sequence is TGTGCCAGCAGTTCAGGGCCCCCCAAGCCCCAGTACTTC. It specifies CASSSGPPKPQYF.

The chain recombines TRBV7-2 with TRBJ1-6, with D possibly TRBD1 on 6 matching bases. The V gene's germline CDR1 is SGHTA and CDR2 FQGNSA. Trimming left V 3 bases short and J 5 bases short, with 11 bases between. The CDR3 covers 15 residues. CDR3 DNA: TGTGCCAGCAGCTTCCGTCCAGGGGATAATTCACCCCTCCACTTT. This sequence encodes CASSFRPGDNSPLHF. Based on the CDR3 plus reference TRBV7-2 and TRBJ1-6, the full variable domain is GAGVSQSPSNKVTEKGKDVELRCDPISGHTALYWYRQSLGQGLEFLIYFQGNSAPDKSGLPSDRFSAERTGGSVSTLTIQRTQQEDSAVYLCASSFRPGDNSPLHFGNGTRLTVT.

The CDR3 sequence: CASSLSPNNGGEQYF. Written as DNA, the CDR3 is TGTGCCAGCAGCCTATCTCCCAATAACGGGGGAGAGCAGTACTTC. The rearrangement joins TRBV7-6 to TRBJ2-7, with D perhaps matching TRBD2 (6 bases). Germline V lookup: CDR1 SGHVS, CDR2 FNYEAQ. Trimming pared 5 bases from V and 7 bases from J, leaving 21 bases between. The CDR3 contains 15 residues.

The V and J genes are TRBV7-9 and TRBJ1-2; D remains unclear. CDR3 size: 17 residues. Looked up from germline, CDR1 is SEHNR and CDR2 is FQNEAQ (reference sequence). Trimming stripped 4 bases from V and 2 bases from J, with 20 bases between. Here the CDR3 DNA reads TGTGCCAGCAGCTCCGTAAACCCGACGAGGCCGAACTATGGCTACACCTTC. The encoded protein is CASSSVNPTRPNYGYTF.

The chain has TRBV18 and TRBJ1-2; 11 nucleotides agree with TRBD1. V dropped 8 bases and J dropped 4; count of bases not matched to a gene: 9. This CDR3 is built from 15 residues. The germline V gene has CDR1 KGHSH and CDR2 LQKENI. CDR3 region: CASRGQGAVSYGYTF. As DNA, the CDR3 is TGTGCCAGCCGTGGACAGGGGGCAGTTAGCTATGGCTACACCTTC. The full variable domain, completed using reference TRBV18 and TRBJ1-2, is NAGVMQNPRHLVRRRGQEARLRCSPMKGHSHVYWYRQLPEEGLKFMVYLQKENIIDESGMPKERFSAEFPKEGPSILRIQQVVRGDSAAYFCASRGQGAVSYGYTFGSGTRLTVV.

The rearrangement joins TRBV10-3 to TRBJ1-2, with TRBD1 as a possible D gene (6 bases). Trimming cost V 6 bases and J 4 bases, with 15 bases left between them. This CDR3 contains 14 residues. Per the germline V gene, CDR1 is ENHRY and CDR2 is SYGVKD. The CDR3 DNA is TGTGCCATCAGAACAAATCAACAGGGCTATGGCTACACCTTC. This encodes CAIRTNQQGYGYTF.

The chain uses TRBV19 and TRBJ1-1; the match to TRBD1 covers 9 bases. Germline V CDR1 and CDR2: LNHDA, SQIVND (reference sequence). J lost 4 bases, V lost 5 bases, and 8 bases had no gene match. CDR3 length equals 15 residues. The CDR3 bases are TGTGCCAGTAGTGCTTTTACAGGGGGCCTCACTGAAGCTTTCTTT. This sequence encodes CASSAFTGGLTEAFF.

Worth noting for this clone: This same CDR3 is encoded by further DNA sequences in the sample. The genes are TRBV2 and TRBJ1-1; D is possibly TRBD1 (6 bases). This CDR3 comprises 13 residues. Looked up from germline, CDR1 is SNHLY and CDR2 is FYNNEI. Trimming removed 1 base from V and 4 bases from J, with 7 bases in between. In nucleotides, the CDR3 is TGTGCCAGCAGTGAAGGAGGGGGCACTGAAGCTTTCTTT. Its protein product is CASSEGGGTEAFF.

This chain's CDR3 is CAWSPTKGAGEKLFF. The CDR3 DNA reads as TGTGCCTGGAGTCCAACGAAGGGGGCGGGGGAAAAACTGTTTTTT. The chain couples TRBV30 to TRBJ1-4, with TRBD1 identical over 7 bases. J lost 8 bases, V lost 2 bases, and 11 bases had no gene match. Germline V gene sequence: CDR1 GTSNPN, CDR2 SVGIG (reference sequence). The CDR3 is made up of 15 amino acids.

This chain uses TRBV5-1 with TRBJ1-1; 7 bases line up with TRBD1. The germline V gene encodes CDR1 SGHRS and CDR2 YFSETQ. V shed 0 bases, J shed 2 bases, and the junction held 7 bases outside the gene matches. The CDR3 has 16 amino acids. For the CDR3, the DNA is TGCGCCAGCAGCTTGGGACAGGGCCTACGAAACACTGAAGCTTTCTTT. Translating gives CASSLGQGLRNTEAFF.

The CDR3 is CASSLKINGQRGGYTF. CDR3 DNA: TGTGCCAGCAGCCTCAAGATAAATGGACAAAGGGGTGGCTACACCTTC. The J gene is TRBJ1-2, the V gene TRBV3-1 (or the pseudogene TRBV3-2); perhaps TRBD1 as D (5 bases). CDR1 is LGHDT, CDR2 YNNKEL, per germline (reference sequence). This CDR3 has 16 amino acids. With 4 bases removed from V and 7 bases from J, the gap between germline ends came to 22 bases.

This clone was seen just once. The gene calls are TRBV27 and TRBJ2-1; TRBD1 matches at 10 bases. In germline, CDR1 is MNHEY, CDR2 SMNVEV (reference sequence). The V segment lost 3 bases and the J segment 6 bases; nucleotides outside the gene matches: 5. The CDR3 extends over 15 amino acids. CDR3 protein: CASSLDGTGVNEQFF. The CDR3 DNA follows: TGTGCCAGCAGTTTGGACGGGACAGGGGTCAATGAGCAGTTCTTC.

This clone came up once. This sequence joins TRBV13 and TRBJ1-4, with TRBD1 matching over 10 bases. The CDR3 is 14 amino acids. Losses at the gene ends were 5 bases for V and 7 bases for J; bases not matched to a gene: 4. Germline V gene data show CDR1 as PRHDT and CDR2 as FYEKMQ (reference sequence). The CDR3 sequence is CASSRRDRGEKLFF. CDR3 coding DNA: TGTGCCAGCAGCCGCCGGGACAGGGGTGAAAAACTGTTTTTT.

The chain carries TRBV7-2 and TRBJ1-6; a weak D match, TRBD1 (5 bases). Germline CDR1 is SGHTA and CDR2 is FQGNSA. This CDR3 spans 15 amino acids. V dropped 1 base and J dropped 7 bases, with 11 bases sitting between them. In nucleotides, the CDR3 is TGTGCCAGCAGCTTAGGGGGCAGGCCCAATTCACCCCTCCACTTT. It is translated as CASSLGGRPNSPLHF.

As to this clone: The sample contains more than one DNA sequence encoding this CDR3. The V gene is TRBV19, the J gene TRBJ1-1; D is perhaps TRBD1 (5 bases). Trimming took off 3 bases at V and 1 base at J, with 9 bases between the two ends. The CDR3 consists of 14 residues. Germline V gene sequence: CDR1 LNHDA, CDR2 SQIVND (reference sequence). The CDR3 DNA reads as TGTGCCAGTAGTATCTGGGGGGGGAACACTGAAGCTTTCTTT. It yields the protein CASSIWGGNTEAFF.

The chain's CDR3 is CASSRGRRQPQHF. Here the CDR3 DNA reads TGTGCCAGCAGCCGCGGGAGAAGGCAGCCCCAGCATTTT. This sequence joins TRBV3-1 (or the pseudogene TRBV3-2) and TRBJ1-5; D is uncertain. CDR1 and CDR2 (germline): LGHDT, YNNKEL (reference sequence). V lost 4 bases to trimming and J lost 7 bases, with 11 bases between them. The CDR3 runs 13 residues.